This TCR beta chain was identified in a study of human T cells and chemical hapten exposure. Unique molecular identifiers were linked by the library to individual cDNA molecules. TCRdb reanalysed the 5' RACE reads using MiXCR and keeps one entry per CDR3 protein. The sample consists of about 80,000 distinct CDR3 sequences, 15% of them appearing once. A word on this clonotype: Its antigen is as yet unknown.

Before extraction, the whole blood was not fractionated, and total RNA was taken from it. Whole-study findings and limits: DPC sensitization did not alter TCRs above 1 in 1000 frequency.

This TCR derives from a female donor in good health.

CDR3 amino acids: CASRRQGSPEAFF. As DNA, the CDR3 is TGTGCCAGCAGAAGACAGGGGAGCCCTGAAGCTTTCTTT. The chain recombines TRBV6-1 with TRBJ1-1; the match to TRBD1 covers 8 bases. In germline, CDR1 is MNHNS, CDR2 SASEGT. J gave up 6 bases and V 6 bases, and 6 bases lay outside the gene matches. This CDR3 region has 13 residues.